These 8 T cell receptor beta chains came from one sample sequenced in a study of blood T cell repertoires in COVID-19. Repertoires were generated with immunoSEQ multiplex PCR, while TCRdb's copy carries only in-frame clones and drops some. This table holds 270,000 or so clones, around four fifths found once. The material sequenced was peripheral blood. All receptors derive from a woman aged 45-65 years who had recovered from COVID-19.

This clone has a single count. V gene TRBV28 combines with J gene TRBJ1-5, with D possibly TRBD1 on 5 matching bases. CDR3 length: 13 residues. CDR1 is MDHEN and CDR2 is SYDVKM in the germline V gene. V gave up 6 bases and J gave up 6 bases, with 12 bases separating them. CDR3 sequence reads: CASRKDSFQPQHF. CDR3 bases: TGTGCCAGCAGAAAAGACAGTTTTCAGCCCCAGCATTTT. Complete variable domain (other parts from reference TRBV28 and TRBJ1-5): DVKVTQSSRYLVKRTGEKVFLECVQDMDHENMFWYRQDPGLGLRLIYFSYDVKMKEKGDIPEGYSVSREKKERFSLILESASTNQTSMYLCASRKDSFQPQHFGDGTRLSIL.

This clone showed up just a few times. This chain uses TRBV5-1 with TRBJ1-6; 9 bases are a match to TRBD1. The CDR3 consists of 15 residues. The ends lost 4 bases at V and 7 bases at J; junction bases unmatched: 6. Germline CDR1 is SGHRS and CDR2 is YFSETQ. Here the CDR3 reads CASSLGTGPNSPLHF. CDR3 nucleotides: TGCGCCAGCAGCCTCGGGACAGGGCCCAATTCACCCCTCCACTTT.

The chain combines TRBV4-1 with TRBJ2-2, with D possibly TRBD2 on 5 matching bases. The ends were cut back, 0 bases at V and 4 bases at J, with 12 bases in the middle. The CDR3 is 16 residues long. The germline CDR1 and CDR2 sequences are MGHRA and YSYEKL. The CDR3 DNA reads TGCGCCAGCAGCCAAGAAGGAACCGGGGTCACCGGGGAGCTGTTTTTT. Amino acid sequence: CASSQEGTGVTGELFF.

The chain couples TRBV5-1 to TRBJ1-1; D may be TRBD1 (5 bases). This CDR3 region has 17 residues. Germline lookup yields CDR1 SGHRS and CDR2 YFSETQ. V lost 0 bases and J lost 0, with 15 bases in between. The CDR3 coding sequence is TGCGCCAGCAGCTTGGGTTCGGGGGGAGCCTTGAACACTGAAGCTTTCTTT. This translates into CASSLGSGGALNTEAFF.

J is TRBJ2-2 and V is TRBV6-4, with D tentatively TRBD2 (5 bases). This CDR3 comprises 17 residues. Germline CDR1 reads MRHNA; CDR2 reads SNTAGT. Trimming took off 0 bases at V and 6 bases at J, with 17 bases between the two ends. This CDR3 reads CASSDSSGIGWSGELFF. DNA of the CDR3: TGTGCCAGCAGTGACTCATCGGGGATCGGTTGGTCCGGGGAGCTGTTTTTT.

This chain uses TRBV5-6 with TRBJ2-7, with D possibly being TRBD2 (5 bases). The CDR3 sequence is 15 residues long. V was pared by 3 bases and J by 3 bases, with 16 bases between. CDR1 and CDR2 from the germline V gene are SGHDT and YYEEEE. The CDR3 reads CASSSGIGPFYEQYF. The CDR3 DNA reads TGTGCCAGCAGCTCCGGGATAGGTCCATTCTACGAGCAGTACTTC.

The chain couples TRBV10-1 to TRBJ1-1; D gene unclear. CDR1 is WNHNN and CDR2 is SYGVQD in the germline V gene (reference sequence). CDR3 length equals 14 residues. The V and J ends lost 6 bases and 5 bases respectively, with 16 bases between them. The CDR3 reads CASRWGGLLTEAFF. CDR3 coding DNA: TGCGCCAGCAGATGGGGAGGGTTGTTAACTGAAGCTTTCTTT.

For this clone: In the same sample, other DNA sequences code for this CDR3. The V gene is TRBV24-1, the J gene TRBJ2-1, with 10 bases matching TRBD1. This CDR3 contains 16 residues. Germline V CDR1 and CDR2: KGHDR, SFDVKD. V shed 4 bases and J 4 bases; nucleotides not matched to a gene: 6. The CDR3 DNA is TGTGCCACCAGTGACCGGGACAGGGGCCCATACAATGAGCAGTTCTTC. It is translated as CATSDRDRGPYNEQFF.